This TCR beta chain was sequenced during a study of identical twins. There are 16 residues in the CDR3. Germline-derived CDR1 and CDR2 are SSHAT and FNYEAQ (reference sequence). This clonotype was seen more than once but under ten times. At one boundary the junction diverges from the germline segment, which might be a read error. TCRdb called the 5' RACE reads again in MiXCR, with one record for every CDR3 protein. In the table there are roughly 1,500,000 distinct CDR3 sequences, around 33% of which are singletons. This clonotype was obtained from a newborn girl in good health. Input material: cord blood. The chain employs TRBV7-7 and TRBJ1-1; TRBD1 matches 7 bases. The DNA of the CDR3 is TGTGCTAGCAGCTTCCCGGACAGGTCTTTGAACACTGAAGCTTTCTTT. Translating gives CASSFPDRSLNTEAFF.